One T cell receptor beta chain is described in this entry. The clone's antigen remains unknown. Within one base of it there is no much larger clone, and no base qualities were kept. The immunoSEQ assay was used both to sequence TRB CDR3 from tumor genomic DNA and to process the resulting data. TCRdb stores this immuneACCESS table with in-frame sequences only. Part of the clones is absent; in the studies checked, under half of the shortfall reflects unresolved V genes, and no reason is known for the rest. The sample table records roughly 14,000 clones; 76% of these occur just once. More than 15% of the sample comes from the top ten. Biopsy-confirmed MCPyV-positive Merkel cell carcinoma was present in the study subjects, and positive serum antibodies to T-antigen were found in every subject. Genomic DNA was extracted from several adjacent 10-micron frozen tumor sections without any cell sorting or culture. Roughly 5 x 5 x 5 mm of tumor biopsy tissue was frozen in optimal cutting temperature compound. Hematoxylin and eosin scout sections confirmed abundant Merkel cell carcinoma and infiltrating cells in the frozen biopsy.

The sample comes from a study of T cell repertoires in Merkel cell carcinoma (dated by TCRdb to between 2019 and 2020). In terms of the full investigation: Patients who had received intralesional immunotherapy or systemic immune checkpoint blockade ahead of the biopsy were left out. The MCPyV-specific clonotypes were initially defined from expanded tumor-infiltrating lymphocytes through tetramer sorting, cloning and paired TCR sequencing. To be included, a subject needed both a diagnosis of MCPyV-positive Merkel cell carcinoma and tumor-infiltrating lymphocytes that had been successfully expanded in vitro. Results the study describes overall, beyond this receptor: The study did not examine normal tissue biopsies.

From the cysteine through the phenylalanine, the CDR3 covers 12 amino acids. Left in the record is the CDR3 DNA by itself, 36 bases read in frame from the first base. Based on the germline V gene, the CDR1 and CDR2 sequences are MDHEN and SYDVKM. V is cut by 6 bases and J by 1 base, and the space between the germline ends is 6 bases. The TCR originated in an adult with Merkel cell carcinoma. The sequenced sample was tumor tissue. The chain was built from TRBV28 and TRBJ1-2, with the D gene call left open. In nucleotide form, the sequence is TGTGCCAGCAGGCCCTATAACTATGGCTACACCTTC. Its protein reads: CASRPYNYGYTF.